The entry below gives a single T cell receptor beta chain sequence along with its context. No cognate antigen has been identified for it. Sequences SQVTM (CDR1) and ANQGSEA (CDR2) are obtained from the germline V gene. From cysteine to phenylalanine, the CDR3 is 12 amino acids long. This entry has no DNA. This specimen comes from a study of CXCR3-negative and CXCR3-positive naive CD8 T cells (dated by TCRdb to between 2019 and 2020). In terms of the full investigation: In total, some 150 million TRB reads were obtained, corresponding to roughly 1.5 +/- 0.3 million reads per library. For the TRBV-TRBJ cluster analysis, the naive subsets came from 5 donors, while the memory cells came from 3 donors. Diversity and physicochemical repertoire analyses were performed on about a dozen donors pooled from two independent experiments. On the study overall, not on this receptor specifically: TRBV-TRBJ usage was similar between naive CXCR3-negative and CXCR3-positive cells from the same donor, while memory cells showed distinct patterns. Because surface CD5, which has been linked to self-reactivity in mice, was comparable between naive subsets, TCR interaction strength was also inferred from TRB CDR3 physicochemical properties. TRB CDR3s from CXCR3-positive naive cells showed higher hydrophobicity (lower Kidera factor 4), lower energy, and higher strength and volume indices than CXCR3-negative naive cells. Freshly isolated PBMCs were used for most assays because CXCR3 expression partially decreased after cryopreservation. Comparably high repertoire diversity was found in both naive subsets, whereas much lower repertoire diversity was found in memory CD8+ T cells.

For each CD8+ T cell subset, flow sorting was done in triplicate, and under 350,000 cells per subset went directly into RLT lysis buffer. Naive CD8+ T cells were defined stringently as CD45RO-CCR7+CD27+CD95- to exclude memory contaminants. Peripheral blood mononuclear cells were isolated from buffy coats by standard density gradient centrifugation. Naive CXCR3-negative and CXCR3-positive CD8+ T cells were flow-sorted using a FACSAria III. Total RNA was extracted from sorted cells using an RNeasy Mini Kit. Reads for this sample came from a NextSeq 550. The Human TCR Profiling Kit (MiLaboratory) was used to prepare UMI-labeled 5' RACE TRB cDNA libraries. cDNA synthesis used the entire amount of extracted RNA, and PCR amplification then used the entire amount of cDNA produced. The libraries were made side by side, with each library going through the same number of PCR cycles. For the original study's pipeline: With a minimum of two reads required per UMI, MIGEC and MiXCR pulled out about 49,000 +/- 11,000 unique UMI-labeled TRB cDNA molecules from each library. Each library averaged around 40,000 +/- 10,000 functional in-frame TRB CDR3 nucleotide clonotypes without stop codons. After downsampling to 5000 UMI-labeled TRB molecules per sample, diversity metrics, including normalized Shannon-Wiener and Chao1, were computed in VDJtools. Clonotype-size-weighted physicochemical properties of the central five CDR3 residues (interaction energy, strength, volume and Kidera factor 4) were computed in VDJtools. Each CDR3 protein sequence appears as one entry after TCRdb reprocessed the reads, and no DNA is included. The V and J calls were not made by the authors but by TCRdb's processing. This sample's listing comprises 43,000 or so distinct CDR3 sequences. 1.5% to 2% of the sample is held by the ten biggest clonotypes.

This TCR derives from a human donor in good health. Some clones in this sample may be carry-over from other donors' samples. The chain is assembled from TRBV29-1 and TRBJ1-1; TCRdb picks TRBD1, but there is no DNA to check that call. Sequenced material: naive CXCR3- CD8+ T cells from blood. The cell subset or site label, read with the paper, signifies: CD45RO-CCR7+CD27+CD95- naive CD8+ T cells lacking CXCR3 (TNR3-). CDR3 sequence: CSVFPYNTEAFF.